Below, 28 T cell receptor beta chains from the same sample are listed, as sequenced in a study of breast tumors, draining lymph nodes, adjacent tissues. TCRdb ran MiXCR on the multiplex PCR reads and lists one entry per CDR3 protein. Of 150,000 to 200,000 distinct CDR3 sequences in the sample, around 33% are singletons; the top ten hold approximately 4.5%. The lymph nodes were axillary draining lymph nodes from breast cancer patients. The sample consisted of axillary lymph node tissue. These receptors were obtained from a female donor with breast cancer. Some clones in this sample may be carry-over from other donors' samples.

This clonotype has ten or more counts. This chain joins TRBV11-2 and TRBJ2-3; 13 bases map to TRBD2. The junction had 10 bases not matched to a gene; V was cut back by 6 bases and J by 1 base. The germline CDR1 and CDR2 sequences are SGHAT and FQNNGV. The CDR3 has 18 amino acids. CDR3 residues: CASSLLALAGGRTDTQYF. The CDR3 nucleotides are TGTGCCAGCAGTCTTTTGGCACTAGCGGGAGGGCGCACAGATACGCAGTATTTT.

This clonotype was seen a few times. The J gene is TRBJ1-2, the V gene TRBV9, with D possibly being TRBD1 (5 bases). This CDR3 contains 15 residues. With 2 bases removed from V and 4 bases from J, the gap between germline ends came to 15 bases. Germline CDR1 SGDLS, CDR2 YYNGEE. The CDR3 region has the DNA TGTGCCAGCAGCGTTAGTAGGGGCTCGGGCTATGGCTACACCTTC. This translates into CASSVSRGSGYGYTF.

V gene TRBV9 combines with J gene TRBJ1-6; weak D call: TRBD1 (5 bases). The CDR3 totals 13 residues. V was trimmed by 2 bases and J by 11 bases, leaving 11 bases between them. From germline, CDR1 is SGDLS and CDR2 YYNGEE. CDR3 in DNA: TGTGCCAGCAGCGTCGAGGGGCGGACACCCCTCCACTTT. It specifies CASSVEGRTPLHF.

This clonotype was seen at least ten times. The CDR3 DNA follows: TGTGCCAGCAGTGATCATAGGACAGGGATACCCCTCCACTTT. This translates into CASSDHRTGIPLHF. The chain links TRBV6-4 to TRBJ1-6, with 8 bases that match TRBD1. CDR3 size: 14 residues. Looked up from germline, CDR1 is MRHNA and CDR2 is SNTAGT. V trimming: 3 bases; J trimming: 12 bases; junction bases outside the gene matches: 7.

This clonotype was counted at least ten times. The chain is built from TRBV3-1 and TRBJ1-2; tentatively, D is TRBD1 (6 bases). V lost 0 bases, J lost 6 bases, and 11 bases lay in between. Germline values: CDR1 LGHDT, CDR2 YNNKEL (reference sequence). The CDR3 runs 14 residues. CDR3 DNA: TGTGCCAGCAGCCAAGATTTGGCAGGGGATGGCTACACCTTC. Protein: CASSQDLAGDGYTF.

This clonotype showed up many times. The V and J genes are TRBV6-5 and TRBJ2-7, with 10 bases aligning to TRBD1. The CDR3 covers 15 residues. Germline loops: CDR1 MNHEY, CDR2 SVGAGI. V gave up 5 bases and J gave up 6 bases; unmatched junction bases: 10. The chain's CDR3 is CASSLATGGEGEQYF. The CDR3 region has the DNA TGTGCCAGCAGTCTCGCGACAGGGGGCGAGGGCGAGCAGTACTTC.

This chain uses TRBV18 with TRBJ2-1, with D perhaps matching TRBD1 or TRBD2 (5 bases each). Germline V gives CDR1 KGHSH, CDR2 LQKENI. V was clipped by 4 bases and J by 6 bases, with 10 bases between them. The CDR3 is 13 amino acids. The CDR3, as DNA: TGTGCCAGCTCACAACAGGAGGTCAATGAGCAGTTCTTC. It yields the protein CASSQQEVNEQFF.

This clonotype has only a few counts. V usage is TRBV2 and J usage is TRBJ2-5; D not resolved. The CDR3 consists of 13 residues. V lost 4 bases to trimming and J lost 9 bases, with 15 bases between them. The germline V gene has CDR1 SNHLY and CDR2 FYNNEI. The chain's CDR3 is CASSGFPNQPQYF. The CDR3 DNA reads TGTGCCAGCAGTGGATTCCCCAATCAGCCCCAGTACTTC.

This clonotype was recorded many times. This rearrangement joins TRBV15 to TRBJ1-3; a possible D gene is TRBD1 (5 bases). In germline, CDR1 is LNHNV, CDR2 YYDKDF (reference sequence). The CDR3 is made up of 16 amino acids. Trimming took 0 bases from V and 0 from J, leaving 9 bases between them. This chain's CDR3 is CATSRDRGGSGNTIYF. The CDR3 coding sequence is TGTGCCACCAGCAGAGATCGCGGGGGCTCTGGAAACACCATATATTTT.

The gene calls are TRBV7-3 and TRBJ2-1, with 10 nucleotides matching TRBD1. CDR3 length: 16 amino acids. The germline gives CDR1 SGHTA, CDR2 FQGTGA. The V segment lost 2 bases and the J segment 5 bases; nucleotides outside the gene matches: 6. CDR3 loop: CASSLASGQGNNEQFF. The CDR3 nucleotides are TGTGCCAGCAGCTTAGCGTCGGGACAGGGGAACAATGAGCAGTTCTTC.

This clonotype was recorded many times. The CDR3 loop reads CASSRGGEQYF. CDR3 DNA: TGTGCCAGCAGCCGGGGGGGCGAGCAGTACTTC. The chain employs TRBV3-1 and TRBJ2-7; 7 nucleotides align to TRBD2. The CDR3 covers 11 residues. Germline CDR1 reads LGHDT; CDR2 reads YNNKEL (reference sequence). With 4 bases clipped from V and 6 bases from J, the junction kept 0 bases outside the gene matches.

This clonotype was counted many times. The chain employs TRBV4-1 and TRBJ1-5; D is unresolved. Per the germline V gene, CDR1 is MGHRA and CDR2 is YSYEKL. The CDR3 spans 16 residues. V was pared by 1 base and J by 8 bases, with 18 bases between. CDR3: CASSQAAGGGVEPQHF. The CDR3 region has the DNA TGCGCCAGCAGCCAAGCTGCGGGCGGCGGGGTCGAGCCCCAGCATTTT.

This clonotype was seen at least ten times. The genes are TRBV20-1 and TRBJ2-3; unclear D gene. Trimming pared 1 base from V and 7 bases from J, leaving 6 bases between. This CDR3 spans 11 amino acids. Germline values: CDR1 DFQATT, CDR2 SNEGSKA (reference sequence). Written as DNA, the CDR3 is TGCAGTGCTAGAGTCGGAAATACGCAGTATTTT. Protein: CSARVGNTQYF.

This clonotype appeared many times. This chain uses TRBV7-2 with TRBJ2-7, with 12 bases identical to TRBD2. The CDR3 totals 15 residues. CDR1 is SGHTA, CDR2 FQGNSA, per germline. The trim removed 2 bases at V and 2 bases at J, leaving 1 base unmatched. CDR3 sequence: CASSLRTSGAYEQYF. The CDR3 bases are TGTGCCAGCAGCTTAAGGACTAGCGGGGCCTACGAGCAGTACTTC. Drawing the rest from reference TRBV7-2 and TRBJ2-7, the complete variable domain is GAGVSQSPSNKVTEKGKDVELRCDPISGHTALYWYRQSLGQGLEFLIYFQGNSAPDKSGLPSDRFSAERTGGSVSTLTIQRTQQEDSAVYLCASSLRTSGAYEQYFGPGTRLTVT.

This clonotype was counted at least ten times. V is TRBV2 and J is TRBJ2-3; D may be TRBD2 (6 bases). V lost 3 bases, J lost 0 bases, and 10 bases lay in between. The CDR3 is 15 residues long. Per germline, CDR1 SNHLY and CDR2 FYNNEI. The CDR3 region has the DNA TGTGCCAGCAGTGATATCGGGGGTAGCACAGATACGCAGTATTTT. Protein: CASSDIGGSTDTQYF.

This clonotype has at least ten counts. This chain links TRBV5-1 with TRBJ2-3, with D possibly matching TRBD1 (6 bases). The CDR3 runs 13 residues. Trimming stripped 0 bases from V and 7 bases from J, with 9 bases between. Germline CDR1 is SGHRS and CDR2 is YFSETQ. The CDR3: CASSLDRANTQYF. The CDR3 DNA sequence: TGCGCCAGCAGCTTGGACAGGGCTAATACGCAGTATTTT.

This clonotype was recorded many times. This rearrangement joins TRBV2 to TRBJ2-1, with TRBD2 matching over 8 bases. The CDR3 extends over 16 amino acids. Germline CDR1 and CDR2: SNHLY and FYNNEI. V gave up 4 bases and J gave up 0 bases; unmatched junction bases: 5. CDR3 residues: CASSGSGEVSYNEQFF. CDR3 coding DNA: TGTGCCAGCAGTGGTAGCGGGGAGGTCTCCTACAATGAGCAGTTCTTC.

This clonotype has a count of ten or more. This chain connects TRBV11-2 to TRBJ2-2; D unclear. Trimming took off 0 bases at V and 6 bases at J, with 8 bases between the two ends. Germline CDR1 SGHAT, CDR2 FQNNGV. This CDR3 has 14 residues. CDR3 residues: CASSLDRKAGELFF. CDR3 bases: TGTGCCAGCAGCTTAGATCGCAAGGCCGGGGAGCTGTTTTTT. Using reference TRBV11-2 and TRBJ2-2 for the parts outside the CDR3, the full variable domain is EAGVAQSPRYKIIEKRQSVAFWCNPISGHATLYWYQQILGQGPKLLIQFQNNGVVDDSQLPKDRFSAERLKGVDSTLKIQPAKLEDSAVYLCASSLDRKAGELFFGEGSRLTVL.

This clonotype was counted ten times or more. The gene calls are TRBV6-6 and TRBJ2-5; 9 nucleotides align to TRBD1. J gave up 1 base and V 5 bases, and 5 bases lay outside the gene matches. The germline gives CDR1 MNHNY, CDR2 SVGAGI (reference sequence). This CDR3 has 15 residues. CDR3 sequence (DNA): TGTGCCAGCAGTCCACAGGGGGCAGTCCAAGAGACCCAGTACTTC. It specifies CASSPQGAVQETQYF.

This clonotype was counted many times. A much bigger clone sits one base away, suggesting this may be a read error. The CDR3 sequence: CSAPGQGYNAQFF. In DNA, the CDR3 is TGCAGTGCTCCGGGACAGGGCTACAATGCGCAGTTCTTC. The J gene is TRBJ2-1, the V gene TRBV20-1; 9 bases fit TRBD1. This CDR3 has 13 amino acids. Germline V gene lookup returns CDR1 DFQATT and CDR2 SNEGSKA (reference sequence).

The table lists this clonotype with many counts. This could be a read error, since a much larger clone is one nucleotide away. The genes are TRBV20-1 and TRBJ1-6; tentatively, D is TRBD1 (5 bases). The CDR3 totals 13 residues. V shed 1 base and J shed 12 bases, with 13 bases lying between them. Looked up from germline, CDR1 is DFQATT and CDR2 is SNEGSKA (reference sequence). The CDR3: CSARVQTGGPLHF. Written as DNA, the CDR3 is TGCAGTGCTAGAGTTCAGACCGGGGGACCCCTCCACTTT.

This clonotype was recorded many times. The rearrangement links TRBV12-3 or TRBV12-4 to TRBJ2-1; 9 nucleotides agree with TRBD2. The CDR3 is 14 amino acids. V dropped 6 bases and J dropped 7; count of bases not matched to a gene: 7. The CDR3 sequence: CASSRGRAENEQFF. The CDR3 bases are TGTGCCAGCAGCCGCGGGAGGGCCGAGAATGAGCAGTTCTTC.

In this sample, this clonotype turned up many times. The V gene is TRBV28, the J gene TRBJ1-2; no firm D call. In germline, CDR1 is MDHEN, CDR2 SYDVKM. With 2 bases removed from V and 8 bases from J, the gap between germline ends came to 12 bases. The CDR3 is 13 residues long. The CDR3 sequence: CASSLATSSGYTF. The CDR3 DNA reads as TGTGCCAGCAGTTTAGCGACTTCTTCGGGCTACACCTTC.

This CDR3 reads CASSRDRGGVKNIQYF. The DNA for the CDR3 is TGTGCCAGCAGCCGGGACAGGGGGGGAGTCAAAAACATTCAGTACTTC. This chain uses TRBV6-1 with TRBJ2-4; TRBD1 aligns across 11 bases. The J segment lost 3 bases and the V segment lost 6 bases, leaving 7 bases of the junction unmatched. The CDR3 covers 16 residues. CDR1 MNHNS and CDR2 SASEGT come from the germline V gene.

Regarding this clonotype: Just one base apart from a much larger clone, this may be a read error. The CDR3 loop is CASSHLAGLTRYF. The CDR3 DNA follows: TGTGCCAGCAGCCACCTCGCGGGGCTCACGCGGTATTTT. The genes are TRBV3-1 and TRBJ2-3, with TRBD2 as a possible D gene (6 bases). Germline V gives CDR1 LGHDT, CDR2 YNNKEL (reference sequence). CDR3 length equals 13 residues.

This clonotype was counted at least ten times. The chain couples TRBV7-2 to TRBJ2-5; D is unresolved. CDR3 length equals 13 residues. The ends were cut back, 4 bases at V and 4 bases at J, with 10 bases in the middle. Germline V gives CDR1 SGHTA, CDR2 FQGNSA. CDR3 sequence (DNA): TGTGCCAGCAGCTCCCAAGCACGAGAGACCCAGTACTTC. This gives the protein CASSSQARETQYF.

Of note for this clonotype: Since no conserved phenylalanine or tryptophan closes the CDR3, a read error is the likely cause. No DNA is shown, since the ends of the CDR3 on it are uncertain; the CDR3 is the one TCRdb lists. This chain's CDR3 is CSALQGSSNYGYTFGS. This chain links TRBV20-1 with TRBJ2-5. Per germline, CDR1 DFQATT and CDR2 SNEGSKA (reference sequence). The CDR3 region is 16 residues in length, termini included.

The chain has TRBV12-5 and TRBJ2-7; no reliable D call. CDR3 length equals 13 residues. The germline gives CDR1 LGHNT, CDR2 FRNRAP. The V end was cut by 3 bases, the J end by 5 bases, with 11 bases between. CDR3 sequence: CASGFGVVNEQYF. CDR3 DNA sequence: TGTGCTAGTGGTTTTGGAGTCGTAAACGAGCAGTACTTC. Complete variable domain (other parts from reference TRBV12-5 and TRBJ2-7): DARVTQTPRHKVTEMGQEVTMRCQPILGHNTVFWYRQTMMQGLELLAYFRNRAPLDDSGMPKDRFSAEMPDATLATLKIQPSEPRDSAVYFCASGFGVVNEQYFGPGTRLTVT.